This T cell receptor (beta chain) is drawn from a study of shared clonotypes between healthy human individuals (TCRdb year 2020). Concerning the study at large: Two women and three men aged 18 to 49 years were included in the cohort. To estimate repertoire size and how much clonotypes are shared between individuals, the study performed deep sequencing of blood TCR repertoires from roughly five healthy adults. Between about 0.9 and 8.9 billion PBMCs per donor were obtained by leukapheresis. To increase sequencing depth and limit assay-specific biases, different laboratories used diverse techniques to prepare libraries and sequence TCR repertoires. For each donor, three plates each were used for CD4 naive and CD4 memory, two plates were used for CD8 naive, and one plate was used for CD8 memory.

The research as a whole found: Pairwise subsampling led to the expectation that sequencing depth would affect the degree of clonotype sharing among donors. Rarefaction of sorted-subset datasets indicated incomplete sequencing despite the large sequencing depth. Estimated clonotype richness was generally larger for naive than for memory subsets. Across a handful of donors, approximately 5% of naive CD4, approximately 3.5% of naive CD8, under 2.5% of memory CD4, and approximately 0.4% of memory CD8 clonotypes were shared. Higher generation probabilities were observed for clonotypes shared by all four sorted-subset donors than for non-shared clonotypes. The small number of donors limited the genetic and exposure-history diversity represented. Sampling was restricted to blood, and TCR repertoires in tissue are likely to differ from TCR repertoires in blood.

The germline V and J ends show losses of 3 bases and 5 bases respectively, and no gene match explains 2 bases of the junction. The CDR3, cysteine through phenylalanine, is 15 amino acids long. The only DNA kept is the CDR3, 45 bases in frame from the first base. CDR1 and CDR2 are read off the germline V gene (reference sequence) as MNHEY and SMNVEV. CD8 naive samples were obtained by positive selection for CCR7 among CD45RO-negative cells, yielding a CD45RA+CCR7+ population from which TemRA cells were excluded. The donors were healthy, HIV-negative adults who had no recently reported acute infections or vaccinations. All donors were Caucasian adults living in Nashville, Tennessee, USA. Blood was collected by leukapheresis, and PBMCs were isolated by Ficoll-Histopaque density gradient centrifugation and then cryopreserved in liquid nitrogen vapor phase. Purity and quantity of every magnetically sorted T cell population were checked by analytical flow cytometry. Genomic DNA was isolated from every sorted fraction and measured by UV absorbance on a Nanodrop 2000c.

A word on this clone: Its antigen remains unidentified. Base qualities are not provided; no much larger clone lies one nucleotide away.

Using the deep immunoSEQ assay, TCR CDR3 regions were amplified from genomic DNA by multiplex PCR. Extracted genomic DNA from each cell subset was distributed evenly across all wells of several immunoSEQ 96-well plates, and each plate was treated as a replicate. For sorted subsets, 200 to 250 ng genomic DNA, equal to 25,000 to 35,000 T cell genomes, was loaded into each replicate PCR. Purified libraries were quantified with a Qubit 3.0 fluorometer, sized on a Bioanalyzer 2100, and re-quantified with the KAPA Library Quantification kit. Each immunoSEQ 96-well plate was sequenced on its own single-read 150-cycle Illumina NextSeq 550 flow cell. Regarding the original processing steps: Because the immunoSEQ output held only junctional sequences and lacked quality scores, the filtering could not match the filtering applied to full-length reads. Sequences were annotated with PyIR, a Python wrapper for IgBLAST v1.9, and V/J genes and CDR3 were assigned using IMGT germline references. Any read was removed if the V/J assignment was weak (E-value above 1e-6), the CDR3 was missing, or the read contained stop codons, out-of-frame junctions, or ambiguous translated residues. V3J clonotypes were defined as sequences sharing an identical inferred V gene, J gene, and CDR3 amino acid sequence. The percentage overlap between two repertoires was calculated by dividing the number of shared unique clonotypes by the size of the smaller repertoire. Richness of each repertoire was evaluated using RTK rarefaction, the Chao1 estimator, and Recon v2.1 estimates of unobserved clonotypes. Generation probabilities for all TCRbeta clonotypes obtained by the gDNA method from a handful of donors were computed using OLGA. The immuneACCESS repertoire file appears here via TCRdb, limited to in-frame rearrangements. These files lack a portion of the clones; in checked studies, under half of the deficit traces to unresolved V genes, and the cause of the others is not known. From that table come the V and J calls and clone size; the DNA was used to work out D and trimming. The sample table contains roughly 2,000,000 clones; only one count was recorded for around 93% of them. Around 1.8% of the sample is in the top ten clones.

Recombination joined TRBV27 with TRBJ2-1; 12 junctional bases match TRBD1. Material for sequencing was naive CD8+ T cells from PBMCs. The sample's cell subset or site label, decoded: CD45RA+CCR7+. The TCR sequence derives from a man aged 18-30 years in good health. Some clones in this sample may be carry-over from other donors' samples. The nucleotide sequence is TGTGCCAGCAGTTTGGGACAGGGGGCCGACAATGAGCAGTTCTTC. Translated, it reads CASSLGQGADNEQFF.